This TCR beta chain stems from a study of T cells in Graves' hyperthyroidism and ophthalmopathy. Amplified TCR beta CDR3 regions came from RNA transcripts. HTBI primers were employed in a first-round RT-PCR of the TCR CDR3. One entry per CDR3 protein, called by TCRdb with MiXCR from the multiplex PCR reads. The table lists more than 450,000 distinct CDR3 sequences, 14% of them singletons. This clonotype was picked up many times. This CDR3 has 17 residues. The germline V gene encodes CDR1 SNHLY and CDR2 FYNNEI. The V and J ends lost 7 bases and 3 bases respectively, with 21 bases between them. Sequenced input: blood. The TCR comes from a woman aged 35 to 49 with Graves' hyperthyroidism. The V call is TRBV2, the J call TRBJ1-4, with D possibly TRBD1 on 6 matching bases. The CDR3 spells CASNTNREVGANEKLFF. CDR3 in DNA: TGTGCCAGCAACACCAACAGGGAAGTTGGAGCTAATGAAAAACTGTTTTTT.